The 9 T cell receptor beta chains below all came from one sample that was sequenced in a study of blood T cell repertoires in COVID-19. Measured with immunoSEQ multiplex PCR; TCRdb has only the in-frame clones, and not every one. This table holds fewer than 130,000 clones, around 85% found once. Sequences were obtained from peripheral blood. The source of these receptors is a man aged 65-85 years with active or convalescent COVID-19.

In its sample, this clone was seen a few times. In DNA form, the CDR3 reads TGTGCCAGCAGTGAATATGTCGGGATCCAAGAGACCCAGTACTTC. This codes for CASSEYVGIQETQYF. V and J are TRBV25-1 and TRBJ2-5; D is possibly TRBD2 (5 bases). Trimming shortened V by 0 bases and J by 1 base, and 9 bases separated the two germline ends. The length of the CDR3 is 15 residues. From germline, CDR1 is MGHDK and CDR2 SYGVNS.

The gene calls are TRBV4-1 and TRBJ2-1; 11 positions match TRBD2. Germline V gene sequence: CDR1 MGHRA, CDR2 YSYEKL. CDR3 length: 17 amino acids. V shed 2 bases and J 8 bases; nucleotides not matched to a gene: 11. DNA of the CDR3: TGCGCCAGCAGCCAACAAGCGACTAGCGGGATTTTAGATGAGCAGTTCTTC. Its translation: CASSQQATSGILDEQFF.

DNA of the CDR3: TGTGCCAGTAGTACCTCGGGTAGTAATCAGCCCCAGCATTTT. Its protein is CASSTSGSNQPQHF. The chain employs TRBV19 and TRBJ1-5; D unresolved. The CDR3 totals 14 residues. V dropped 4 bases and J dropped 4 bases, with 11 bases sitting between them. The germline gives CDR1 LNHDA, CDR2 SQIVND (reference sequence).

The J gene is TRBJ2-7, the V gene TRBV10-3, with 7 nucleotides matching TRBD1. Germline V gene sequence: CDR1 ENHRY, CDR2 SYGVKD. Trimming removed 0 bases from V and 2 bases from J; junction bases left unmatched: 4. This CDR3 is 15 amino acids long. CDR3 region: CAISESRGQTYEQYF. The DNA for the CDR3 is TGTGCCATCAGTGAGTCGAGGGGGCAGACCTACGAGCAGTACTTC.

The chain carries TRBV3-1 (or the pseudogene TRBV3-2) and TRBJ2-3; a weak D match, TRBD2 (6 bases). The CDR3 contains 16 residues. V lost 3 bases to trimming and J lost 1 base, with 14 bases between them. Germline V gives CDR1 LGHDT, CDR2 YNNKEL (reference sequence). Here the CDR3 reads CASSHQGRLGTDTQYF. DNA for the CDR3: TGTGCCAGCAGCCACCAAGGGAGGTTAGGCACAGATACGCAGTATTTT.

The chain couples TRBV7-8 to TRBJ1-2; D may be TRBD1 (6 bases). The CDR3 is made up of 13 amino acids. Trimming removed 4 bases at V and 7 bases at J, with 13 bases between. The germline CDR1 and CDR2 sequences are SGHVS and FQNEAQ. Written as DNA, the CDR3 is TGTGCCAGCAGCTCCTACAGGGCGGGTGGCTACACCTTC. This encodes CASSSYRAGGYTF.

The CDR3 region has the DNA TGCGCCAGCAACTTAGGGGAGGGTTGGCGCGAGCAGTTCTTC. Translating gives CASNLGEGWREQFF. This chain uses TRBV5-1 with TRBJ2-1; 7 bases line up with TRBD2. Germline V gives CDR1 SGHRS, CDR2 YFSETQ. CDR3 length: 14 residues. Trimming removed 6 bases from V and 10 bases from J; junction bases left unmatched: 13. Supplemented by reference TRBV5-1 and TRBJ2-1, the full variable domain reads KAGVTQTPRYLIKTRGQQVTLSCSPISGHRSVSWYQQTPGQGLQFLFEYFSETQRNKGNFPGRFSGRQFSNSRSEMNVSTLELGDSALYLCASNLGEGWREQFFGPGTRLTVL.

The J gene is TRBJ1-2, the V gene TRBV7-9, with 7 bases fitting TRBD1. This CDR3 comprises 15 residues. V was clipped by 6 bases and J by 0 bases; unmatched bases: 7. Germline assignment: CDR1 SEHNR and CDR2 FQNEAQ (reference sequence). This chain's CDR3 is CASSPTGTANYGYTF. CDR3 bases: TGTGCCAGCAGTCCCACCGGGACAGCTAACTATGGCTACACCTTC.

The genes are TRBV5-6 and TRBJ1-6, with TRBD1 matching 12 bases. CDR3 length: 15 residues. V was pared by 4 bases and J by 10 bases, with 6 bases of the junction left unmatched. Germline V lookup: CDR1 SGHDT, CDR2 YYEEEE. CDR3 nucleotides: TGTGCCAGCAGCCCGGGACAGGGGGCAAGGTCACCCCTCCACTTT. This codes for CASSPGQGARSPLHF.